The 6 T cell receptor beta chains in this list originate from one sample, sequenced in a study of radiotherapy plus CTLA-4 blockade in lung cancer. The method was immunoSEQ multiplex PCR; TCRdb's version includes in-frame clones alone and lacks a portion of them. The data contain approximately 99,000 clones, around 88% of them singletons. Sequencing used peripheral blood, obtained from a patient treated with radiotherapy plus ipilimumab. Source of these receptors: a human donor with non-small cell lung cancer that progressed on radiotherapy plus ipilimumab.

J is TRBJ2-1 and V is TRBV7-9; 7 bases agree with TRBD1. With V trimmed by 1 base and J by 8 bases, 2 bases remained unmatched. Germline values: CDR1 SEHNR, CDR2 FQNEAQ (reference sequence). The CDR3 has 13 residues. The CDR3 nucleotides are TGTGCCAGCAGCTTAGACAGGGGCGATGAGCAGTTCTTC. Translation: CASSLDRGDEQFF.

In nucleotides, the CDR3 is TGCGCCAGCAGCCCGGAGGGGGTGGTAAGGGGCTACACCTTC. Translated: CASSPEGVVRGYTF. V is TRBV5-1 and J is TRBJ1-2, with D maybe TRBD1 (6 bases). The CDR3 length is 14 residues. The germline V and J ends were trimmed by 4 bases and 8 bases, with 18 bases remaining between them. The germline gives CDR1 SGHRS, CDR2 YFSETQ.

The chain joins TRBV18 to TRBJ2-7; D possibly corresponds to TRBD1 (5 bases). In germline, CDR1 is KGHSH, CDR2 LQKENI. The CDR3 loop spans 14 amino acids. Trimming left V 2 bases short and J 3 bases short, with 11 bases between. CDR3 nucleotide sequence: TGTGCCAGCTCACCAGGGGCGCAGGGCTACGAGCAGTACTTC. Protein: CASSPGAQGYEQYF. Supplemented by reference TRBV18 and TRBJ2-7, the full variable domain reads NAGVMQNPRHLVRRRGQEARLRCSPMKGHSHVYWYRQLPEEGLKFMVYLQKENIIDESGMPKERFSAEFPKEGPSILRIQQVVRGDSAAYFCASSPGAQGYEQYFGPGTRLTVT.

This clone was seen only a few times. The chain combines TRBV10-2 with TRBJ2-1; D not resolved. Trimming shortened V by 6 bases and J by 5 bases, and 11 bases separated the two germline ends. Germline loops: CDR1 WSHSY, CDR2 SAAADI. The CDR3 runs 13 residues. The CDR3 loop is CASSPTGNNEQFF. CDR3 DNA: TGCGCCAGCAGCCCGACTGGTAACAATGAGCAGTTCTTC.

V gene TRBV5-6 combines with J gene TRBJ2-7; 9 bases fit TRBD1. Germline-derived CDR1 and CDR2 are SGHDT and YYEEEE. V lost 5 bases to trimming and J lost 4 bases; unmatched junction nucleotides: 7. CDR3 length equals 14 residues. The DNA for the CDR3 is TGTGCCAGCAGTATCGGACAGGGGTCTTACGAGCAGTACTTC. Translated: CASSIGQGSYEQYF.

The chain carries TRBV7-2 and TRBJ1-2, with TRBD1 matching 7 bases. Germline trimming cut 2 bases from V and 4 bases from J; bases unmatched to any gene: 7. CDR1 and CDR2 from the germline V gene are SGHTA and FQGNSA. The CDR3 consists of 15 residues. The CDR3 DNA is TGTGCCAGCAGCTTAAGGAGGGGGCCCCTCTATGGCTACACCTTC. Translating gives CASSLRRGPLYGYTF.